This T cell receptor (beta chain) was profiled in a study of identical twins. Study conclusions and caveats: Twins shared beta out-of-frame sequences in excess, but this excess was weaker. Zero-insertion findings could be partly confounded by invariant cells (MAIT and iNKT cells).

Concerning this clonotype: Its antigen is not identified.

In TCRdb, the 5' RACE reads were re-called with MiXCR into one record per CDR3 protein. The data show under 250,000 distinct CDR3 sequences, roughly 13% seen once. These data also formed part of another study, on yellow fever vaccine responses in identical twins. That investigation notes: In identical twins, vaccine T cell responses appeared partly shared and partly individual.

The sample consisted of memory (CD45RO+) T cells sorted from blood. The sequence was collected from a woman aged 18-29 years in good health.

Here the CDR3 reads CASSLRGGGGTYEQYF. The CDR3 DNA sequence: TGTGCCAGCAGTTTAAGAGGTGGCGGAGGGACCTACGAGCAGTACTTC. This sequence joins TRBV28 and TRBJ2-7, with D possibly TRBD2 on 6 matching bases. V was pared by 2 bases and J by 2 bases, with 16 bases between. Germline CDR1 MDHEN, CDR2 SYDVKM. The CDR3 runs 16 residues.